Below, 5 T cell receptor beta chains from the same sample are listed, as sequenced in a study of human T cells and chemical hapten exposure. The time point: patch test 2, 6 weeks after DPC sensitization. Regarding treatment: therapeutic diphenylcyclopropenone sensitization with weekly scalp DPC. TCRdb reprocessed the RACE reads via MiXCR and lists one record per CDR3 protein. The data contain under 90,000 distinct CDR3 sequences, 8.5% of them singletons. This material consisted of whole blood, taken in connection with sensitization to the hapten diphenylcyclopropenone (DPC). The source of these receptors is a woman aged 50 to 65 with alopecia areata. Some clones in this sample may be carry-over from other donors' samples.

This clonotype has only a few counts. The chain is built from TRBV12-3 or TRBV12-4 and TRBJ1-6; D is ambiguous. The CDR3 is made up of 15 amino acids. The ends were cut back, 2 bases at V and 10 bases at J, with 15 bases in the middle. CDR3 residues: CASSLTRSGESPLHF. CDR3 DNA sequence: TGTGCCAGCAGTTTAACTCGGTCAGGTGAATCACCCCTCCACTTT.

This chain joins TRBV4-2 and TRBJ2-3; D is undetermined. The ends were cut back, 3 bases at V and 0 bases at J, with 16 bases in the middle. In germline, CDR1 is LGHNA, CDR2 YNFKEQ. This CDR3 has 17 residues. CDR3 sequence (DNA): TGTGCCAGCAGCCACCGGAGAATGGGGTCCAGCACAGATACGCAGTATTTT. Residues: CASSHRRMGSSTDTQYF.

In this sample, this clonotype turned up a few times. V gene TRBV4-2 combines with J gene TRBJ2-3; possibly TRBD1 or TRBD2 for D (5 bases each). The CDR3 has 12 residues. The V gene's germline CDR1 is LGHNA and CDR2 YNFKEQ. Trimming removed 3 bases from V and 5 bases from J, with 6 bases in between. In DNA, the CDR3 is TGTGCCAGCAGCCAGGGGGTAGATACGCAGTATTTT. This codes for CASSQGVDTQYF.

This clonotype was seen many times. This sequence joins TRBV5-1 and TRBJ1-6; D is uncertain. The CDR3 contains 12 residues. Germline-derived CDR1 and CDR2 are SGHRS and YFSETQ. V was clipped by 5 bases and J by 5 bases, with 5 bases between them. CDR3 coding DNA: TGCGCCAGCAGAGAAGATAATTCACCCCTCCACTTT. Protein product: CASREDNSPLHF.

There are many counts of this clonotype. The chain has TRBV29-1 and TRBJ1-1; D is ambiguous. V was clipped by 4 bases and J by 4 bases, with 13 bases between them. Germline V gene lookup returns CDR1 SQVTM and CDR2 ANQGSEA. CDR3 size: 13 residues. The DNA of the CDR3 is TGCAGCGTTGGTGGAAGCACCTCCACTGAAGCTTTCTTT. Amino acid sequence: CSVGGSTSTEAFF.